These 2 T cell receptor beta chains originate from one sample sequenced in a study of CD8+ T cells in alopecia areata. Following extraction, RNA underwent reverse transcription to cDNA, which served as the sequencing template. Some clones are missing from TCRdb's copy, which holds only in-frame ones; the method was immunoSEQ multiplex PCR. The sample lists 95,000 to 120,000 clones; over 55% were seen once. Sequenced: NKG2D-low CD8+ T cells sorted from blood. The receptors originated from a human donor with alopecia areata.

The rearrangement uses TRBV7-9 and TRBJ2-1; 10 bases line up with TRBD2. The CDR3 contains 16 residues. Germline V gene data show CDR1 as SEHNR and CDR2 as FQNEAQ (reference sequence). Trimming took 5 bases from V and 4 from J; bases not matched to a gene: 8. In DNA form, the CDR3 reads TGTGCCAGCAGCCTCAGCTCTAGCGGGAGTTACAATGAGCAGTTCTTC. Amino acid sequence: CASSLSSSGSYNEQFF.

The rearrangement joins TRBV2 to TRBJ2-3; 9 bases are a match to TRBD2. V shed 10 bases and J 0 bases; nucleotides not matched to a gene: 2. This CDR3 spans 13 amino acids. Germline values: CDR1 SNHLY, CDR2 FYNNEI. The CDR3 is CATLAGSTDTQYF. CDR3 nucleotides: TGTGCCACTCTAGCGGGAAGCACAGATACGCAGTATTTT.